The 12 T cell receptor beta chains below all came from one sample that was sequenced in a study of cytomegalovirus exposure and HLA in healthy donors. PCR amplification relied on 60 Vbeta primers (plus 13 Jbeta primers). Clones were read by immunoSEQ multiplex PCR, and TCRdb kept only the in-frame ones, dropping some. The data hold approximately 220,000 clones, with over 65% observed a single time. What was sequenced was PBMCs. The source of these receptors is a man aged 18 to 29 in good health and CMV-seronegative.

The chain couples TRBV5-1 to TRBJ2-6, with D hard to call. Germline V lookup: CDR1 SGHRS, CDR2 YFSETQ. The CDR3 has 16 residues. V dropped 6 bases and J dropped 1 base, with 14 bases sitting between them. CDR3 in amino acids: CASMQAPQSGANVLTF. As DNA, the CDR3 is TGCGCCAGCATGCAGGCTCCCCAATCTGGGGCCAACGTCCTGACTTTC.

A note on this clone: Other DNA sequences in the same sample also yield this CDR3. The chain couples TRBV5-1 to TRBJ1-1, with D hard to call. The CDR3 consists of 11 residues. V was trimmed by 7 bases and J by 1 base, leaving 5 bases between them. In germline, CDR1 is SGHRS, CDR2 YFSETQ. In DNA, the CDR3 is TGCGCCAGCTCCTCGAACACTGAAGCTTTCTTT. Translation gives CASSSNTEAFF.

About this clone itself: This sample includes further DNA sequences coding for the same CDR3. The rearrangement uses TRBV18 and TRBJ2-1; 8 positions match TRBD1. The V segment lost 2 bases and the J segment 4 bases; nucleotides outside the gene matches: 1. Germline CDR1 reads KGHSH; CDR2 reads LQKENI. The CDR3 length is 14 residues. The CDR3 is CASSPGTGYNEQFF. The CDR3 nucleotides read TGTGCCAGCTCACCAGGGACAGGATACAATGAGCAGTTCTTC.

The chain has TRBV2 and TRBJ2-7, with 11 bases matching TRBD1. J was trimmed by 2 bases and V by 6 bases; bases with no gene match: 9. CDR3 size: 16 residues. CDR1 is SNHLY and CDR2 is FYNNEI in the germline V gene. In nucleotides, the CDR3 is TGTGCCAGCAGGGGTTGGGGGGGACAGGGGGCCTACGAGCAGTACTTC. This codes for CASRGWGGQGAYEQYF.

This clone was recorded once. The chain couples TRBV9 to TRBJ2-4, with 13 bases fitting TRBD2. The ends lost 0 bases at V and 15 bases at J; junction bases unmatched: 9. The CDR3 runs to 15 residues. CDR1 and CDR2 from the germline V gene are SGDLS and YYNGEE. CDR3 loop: CASSVGLAGGDPPYF. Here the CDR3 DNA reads TGTGCCAGCAGCGTAGGACTAGCGGGAGGCGACCCTCCGTACTTC.

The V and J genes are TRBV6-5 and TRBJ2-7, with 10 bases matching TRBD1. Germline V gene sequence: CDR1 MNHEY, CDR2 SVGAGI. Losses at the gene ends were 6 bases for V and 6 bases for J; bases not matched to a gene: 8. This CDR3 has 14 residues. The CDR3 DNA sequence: TGTGCCAGCAGACCAGACAGGGGGCGGTTCGAGCAGTACTTC. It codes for CASRPDRGRFEQYF.

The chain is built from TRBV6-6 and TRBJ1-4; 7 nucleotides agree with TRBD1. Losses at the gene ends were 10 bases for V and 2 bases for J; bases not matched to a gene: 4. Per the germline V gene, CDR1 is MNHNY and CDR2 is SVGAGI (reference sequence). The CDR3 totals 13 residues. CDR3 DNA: TGTGCCACCACAGGGGTTACTAATGAAAAACTGTTTTTT. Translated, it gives CATTGVTNEKLFF.

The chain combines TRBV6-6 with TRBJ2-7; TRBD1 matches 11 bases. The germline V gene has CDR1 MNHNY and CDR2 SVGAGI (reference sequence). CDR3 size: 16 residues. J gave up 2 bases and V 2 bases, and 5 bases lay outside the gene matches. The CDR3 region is CASSYELGQGAYEQYF. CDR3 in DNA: TGTGCCAGCAGTTACGAATTGGGACAGGGGGCCTACGAGCAGTACTTC.

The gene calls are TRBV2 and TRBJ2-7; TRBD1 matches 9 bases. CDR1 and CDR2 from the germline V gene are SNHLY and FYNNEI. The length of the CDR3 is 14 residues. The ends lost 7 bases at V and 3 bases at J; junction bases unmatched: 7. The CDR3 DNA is TGTGCCAGCACTCGACAGGGGGATTACTACGAGCAGTACTTC. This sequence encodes CASTRQGDYYEQYF.

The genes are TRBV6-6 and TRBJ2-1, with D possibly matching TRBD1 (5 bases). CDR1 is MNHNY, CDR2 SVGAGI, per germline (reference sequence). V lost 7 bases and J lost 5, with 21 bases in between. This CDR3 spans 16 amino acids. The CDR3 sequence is CASTKGAPRLDNEQFF. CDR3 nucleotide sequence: TGTGCCAGCACGAAAGGGGCCCCAAGGCTCGACAATGAGCAGTTCTTC.

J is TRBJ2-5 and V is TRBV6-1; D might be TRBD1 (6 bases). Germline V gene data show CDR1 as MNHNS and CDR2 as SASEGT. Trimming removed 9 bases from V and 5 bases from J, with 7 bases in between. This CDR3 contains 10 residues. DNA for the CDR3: TGTGCCAGTCAGGGGGAGACCCAGTACTTC. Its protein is CASQGETQYF.

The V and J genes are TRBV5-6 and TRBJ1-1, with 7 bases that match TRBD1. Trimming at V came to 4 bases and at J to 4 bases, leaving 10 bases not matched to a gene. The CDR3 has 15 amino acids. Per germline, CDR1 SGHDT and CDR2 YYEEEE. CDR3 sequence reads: CASSRLGEGATEAFF. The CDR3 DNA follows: TGTGCCAGCAGCAGATTGGGAGAGGGGGCCACTGAAGCTTTCTTT.